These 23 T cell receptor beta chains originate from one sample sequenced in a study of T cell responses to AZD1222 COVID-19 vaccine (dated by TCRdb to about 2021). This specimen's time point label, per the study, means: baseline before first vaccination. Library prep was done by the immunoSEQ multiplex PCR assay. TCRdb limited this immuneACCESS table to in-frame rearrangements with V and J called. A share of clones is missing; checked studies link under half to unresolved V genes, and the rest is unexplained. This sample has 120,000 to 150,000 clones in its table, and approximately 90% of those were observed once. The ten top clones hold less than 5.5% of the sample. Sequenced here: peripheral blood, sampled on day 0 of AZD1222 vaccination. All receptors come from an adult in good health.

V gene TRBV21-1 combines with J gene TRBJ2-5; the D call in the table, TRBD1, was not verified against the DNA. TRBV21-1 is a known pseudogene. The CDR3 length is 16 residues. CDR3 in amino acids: CASPSSRNRGQETQYF. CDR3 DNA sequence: TGTGCCAGCCCCTCCTCGCGGAACAGGGGTCAAGAGACCCAGTACTTC.

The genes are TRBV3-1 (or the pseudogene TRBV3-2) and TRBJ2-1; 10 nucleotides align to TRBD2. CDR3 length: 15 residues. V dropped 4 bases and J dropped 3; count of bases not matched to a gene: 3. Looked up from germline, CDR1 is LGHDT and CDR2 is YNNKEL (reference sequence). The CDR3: CASSPSSGSYNEQFF. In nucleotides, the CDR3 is TGTGCCAGCAGCCCATCTAGCGGGAGCTACAATGAGCAGTTCTTC.

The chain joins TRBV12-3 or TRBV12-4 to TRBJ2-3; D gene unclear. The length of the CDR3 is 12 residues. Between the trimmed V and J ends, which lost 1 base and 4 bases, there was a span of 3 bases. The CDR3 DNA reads TGTGCCAGCAGTTTAGGGTCAGATACGCAGTATTTT. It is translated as CASSLGSDTQYF.

DNA of the CDR3: TGTGCCAGCAGCCCTGGGACAGATTCTGGAAACACCATATATTTT. This gives the protein CASSPGTDSGNTIYF. J is TRBJ1-3 and V is TRBV9, with TRBD1 matching 7 bases. V gave up 4 bases and J gave up 1 base; unmatched junction bases: 5. The CDR3 spans 15 residues. The germline V gene has CDR1 SGDLS and CDR2 YYNGEE.

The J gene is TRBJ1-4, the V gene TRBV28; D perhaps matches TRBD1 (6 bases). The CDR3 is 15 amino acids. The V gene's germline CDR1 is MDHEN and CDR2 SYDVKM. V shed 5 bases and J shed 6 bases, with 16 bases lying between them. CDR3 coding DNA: TGTGCCAGCAGTACACCGGGACAAGCGTATGAAAAACTGTTTTTT. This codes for CASSTPGQAYEKLFF. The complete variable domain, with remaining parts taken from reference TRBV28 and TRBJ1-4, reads DVKVTQSSRYLVKRTGEKVFLECVQDMDHENMFWYRQDPGLGLRLIYFSYDVKMKEKGDIPEGYSVSREKKERFSLILESASTNQTSMYLCASSTPGQAYEKLFFGSGTQLSVL.

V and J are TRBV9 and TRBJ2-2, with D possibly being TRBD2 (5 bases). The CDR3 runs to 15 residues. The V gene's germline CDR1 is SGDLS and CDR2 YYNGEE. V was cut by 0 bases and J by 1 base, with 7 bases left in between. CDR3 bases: TGTGCCAGCAGCGTAGCTGGACTGAACACCGGGGAGCTGTTTTTT. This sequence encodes CASSVAGLNTGELFF.

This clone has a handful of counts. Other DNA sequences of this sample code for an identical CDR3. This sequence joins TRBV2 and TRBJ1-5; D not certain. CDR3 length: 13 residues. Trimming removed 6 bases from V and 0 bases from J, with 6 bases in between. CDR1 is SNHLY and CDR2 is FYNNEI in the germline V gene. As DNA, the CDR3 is TGTGCCAGCAGCCCCGATAGCAATCAGCCCCAGCATTTT. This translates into CASSPDSNQPQHF.

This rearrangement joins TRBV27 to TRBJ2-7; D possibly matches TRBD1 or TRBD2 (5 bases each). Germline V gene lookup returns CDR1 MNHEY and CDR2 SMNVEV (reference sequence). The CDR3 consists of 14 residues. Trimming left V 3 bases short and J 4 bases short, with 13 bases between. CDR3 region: CASSFSRGPYEQYF. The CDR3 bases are TGTGCCAGCAGTTTTTCAAGGGGACCGTACGAGCAGTACTTC.

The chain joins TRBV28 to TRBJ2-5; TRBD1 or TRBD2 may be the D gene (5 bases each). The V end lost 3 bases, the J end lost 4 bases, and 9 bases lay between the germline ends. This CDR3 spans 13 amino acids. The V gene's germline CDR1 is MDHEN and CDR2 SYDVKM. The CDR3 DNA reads TGTGCCAGCAGTTTGGGGGTTCTAGAGACCCAGTACTTC. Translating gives CASSLGVLETQYF.

The CDR3 reads CASSPQALITVYYGYTF. The CDR3 bases are TGTGCCAGCAGCCCCCAAGCCCTTATAACGGTCTACTATGGCTACACCTTC. The chain uses TRBV4-2 and TRBJ1-2, with D unclear. This CDR3 has 17 residues. CDR1 and CDR2 from the germline V gene are LGHNA and YNFKEQ. V shed 4 bases and J shed 3 bases, with 21 bases lying between them.

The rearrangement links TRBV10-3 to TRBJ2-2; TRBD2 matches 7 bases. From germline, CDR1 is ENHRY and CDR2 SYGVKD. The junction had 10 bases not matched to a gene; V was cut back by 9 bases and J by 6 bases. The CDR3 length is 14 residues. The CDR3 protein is CAMNRDYLAGELFF. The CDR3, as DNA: TGTGCCATGAACCGGGACTATTTAGCCGGGGAGCTGTTTTTT.

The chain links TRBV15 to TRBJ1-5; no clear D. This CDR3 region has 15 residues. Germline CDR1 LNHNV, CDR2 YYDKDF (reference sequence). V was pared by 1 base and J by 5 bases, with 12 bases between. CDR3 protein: CATSRALLEDQPQHF. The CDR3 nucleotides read TGTGCCACCAGCAGAGCTCTTCTCGAGGATCAGCCCCAGCATTTT.

CDR3 loop: CASSPRLNTEAFF. The CDR3 DNA follows: TGTGCCAGCAGCCCCCGGTTGAACACTGAAGCTTTCTTT. This rearrangement joins TRBV11-2 to TRBJ1-1; D not resolved. Between the trimmed V and J ends, which lost 5 bases and 0 bases, there was a span of 7 bases. The CDR3 has 13 amino acids. Per the germline V gene, CDR1 is SGHAT and CDR2 is FQNNGV.

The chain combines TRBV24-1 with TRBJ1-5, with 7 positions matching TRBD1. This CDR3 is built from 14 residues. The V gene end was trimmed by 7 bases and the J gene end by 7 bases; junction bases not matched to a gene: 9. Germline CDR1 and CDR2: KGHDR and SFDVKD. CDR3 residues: CATSKQGQGQPQHF. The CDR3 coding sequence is TGTGCCACCAGCAAACAGGGGCAGGGGCAGCCCCAGCATTTT.

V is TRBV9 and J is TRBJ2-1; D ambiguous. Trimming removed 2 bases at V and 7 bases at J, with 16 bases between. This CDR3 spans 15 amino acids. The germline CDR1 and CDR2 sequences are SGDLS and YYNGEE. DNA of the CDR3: TGTGCCAGCAGCGTCCGACCTACTACTGAGAATGAGCAGTTCTTC. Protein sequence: CASSVRPTTENEQFF.

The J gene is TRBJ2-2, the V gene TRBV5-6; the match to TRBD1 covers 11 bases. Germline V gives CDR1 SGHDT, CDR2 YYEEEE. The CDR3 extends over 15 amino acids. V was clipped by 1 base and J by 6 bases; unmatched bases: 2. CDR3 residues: CASSLTGQGAGELFF. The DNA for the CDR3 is TGTGCCAGCAGCTTGACGGGACAGGGGGCCGGGGAGCTGTTTTTT.

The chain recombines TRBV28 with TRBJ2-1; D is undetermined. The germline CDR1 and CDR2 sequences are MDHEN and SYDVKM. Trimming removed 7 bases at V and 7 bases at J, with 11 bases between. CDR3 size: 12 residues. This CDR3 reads CASISVGNEQFF. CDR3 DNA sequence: TGTGCCAGCATTTCGGTGGGGAATGAGCAGTTCTTC.

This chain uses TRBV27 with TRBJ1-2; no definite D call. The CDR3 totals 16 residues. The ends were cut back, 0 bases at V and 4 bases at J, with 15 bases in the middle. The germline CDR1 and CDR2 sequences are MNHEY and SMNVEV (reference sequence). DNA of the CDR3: TGTGCCAGCAGTTTATCTAATCGGGCACCCGGCTATGGCTACACCTTC. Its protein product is CASSLSNRAPGYGYTF.

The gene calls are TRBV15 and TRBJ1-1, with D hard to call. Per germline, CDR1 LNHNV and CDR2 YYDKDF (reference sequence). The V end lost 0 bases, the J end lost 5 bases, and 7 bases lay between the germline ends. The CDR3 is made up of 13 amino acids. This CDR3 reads CATSRDWGTEAFF. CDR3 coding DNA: TGTGCCACCAGCAGAGATTGGGGAACTGAAGCTTTCTTT. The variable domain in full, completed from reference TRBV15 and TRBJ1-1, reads DAMVIQNPRYQVTQFGKPVTLSCSQTLNHNVMYWYQQKSSQAPKLLFHYYDKDFNNEADTPDNFQSRRPNTSFCFLDIRSPGLGDTAMYLCATSRDWGTEAFFGQGTRLTVV.

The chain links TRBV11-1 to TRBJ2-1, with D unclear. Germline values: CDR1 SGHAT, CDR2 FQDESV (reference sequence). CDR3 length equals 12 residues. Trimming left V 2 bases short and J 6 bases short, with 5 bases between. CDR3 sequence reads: CASSLSLNEQFF. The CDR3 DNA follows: TGTGCCAGCAGCTTATCCCTCAATGAGCAGTTCTTC. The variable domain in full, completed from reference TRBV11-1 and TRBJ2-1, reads EAEVAQSPRYKITEKSQAVAFWCDPISGHATLYWYRQILGQGPELLVQFQDESVVDDSQLPKDRFSAERLKGVDSTLKIQPAELGDSAMYLCASSLSLNEQFFGPGTRLTVL.

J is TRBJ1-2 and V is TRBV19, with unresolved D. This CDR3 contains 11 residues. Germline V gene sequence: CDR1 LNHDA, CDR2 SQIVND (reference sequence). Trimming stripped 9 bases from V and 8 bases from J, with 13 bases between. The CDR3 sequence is CASRALLGYTF. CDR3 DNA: TGTGCCAGCCGGGCCTTATTGGGCTACACCTTC.

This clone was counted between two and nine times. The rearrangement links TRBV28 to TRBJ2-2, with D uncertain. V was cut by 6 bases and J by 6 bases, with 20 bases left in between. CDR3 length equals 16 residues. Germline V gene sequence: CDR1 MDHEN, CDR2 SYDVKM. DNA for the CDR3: TGTGCCAGCAGGACCAACGTTCCCCTGGTGGCCGGGGAGCTGTTTTTT. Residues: CASRTNVPLVAGELFF.

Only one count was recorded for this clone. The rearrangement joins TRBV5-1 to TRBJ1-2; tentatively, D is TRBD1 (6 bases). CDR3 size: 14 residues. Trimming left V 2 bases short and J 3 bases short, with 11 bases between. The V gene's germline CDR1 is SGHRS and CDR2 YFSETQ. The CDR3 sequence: CASSFGGQDYGYTF. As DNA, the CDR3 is TGCGCCAGCAGCTTCGGGGGGCAGGACTATGGCTACACCTTC.